This T cell receptor beta chain appears in the sequencing data of a study of T cell responses to AZD1222 COVID-19 vaccine. Study-level results: The reported proportion of spike-specific TCRs targeting unmutated variant regions was nearly half. Donors were chiefly white British, with a greater number of females, and clonal diversity was perhaps underestimated.

Sequenced by immunoSEQ multiplex PCR; TCRdb stores in-frame clones only, minus some. The repertoire holds roughly 70,000 clones, about 85% seen once, with around 20% in the top ten. Germline assignment: CDR1 MRHNA and CDR2 SNTAGT. V shed 10 bases and J shed 1 base, with 17 bases lying between them. This CDR3 comprises 14 residues. As regards this clone: Its antigen is not known.

The receptor was derived from an adult in good health. The V call is TRBV6-4, the J call TRBJ2-7; tentatively, D is TRBD2 (6 bases). The sequencing here drew on peripheral blood, taken on day 0 of AZD1222 vaccination. Written as DNA, the CDR3 is TGTGCCACCATTACTAGCCCTACTTCCTACGAGCAGTACTTC. Residues: CATITSPTSYEQYF.